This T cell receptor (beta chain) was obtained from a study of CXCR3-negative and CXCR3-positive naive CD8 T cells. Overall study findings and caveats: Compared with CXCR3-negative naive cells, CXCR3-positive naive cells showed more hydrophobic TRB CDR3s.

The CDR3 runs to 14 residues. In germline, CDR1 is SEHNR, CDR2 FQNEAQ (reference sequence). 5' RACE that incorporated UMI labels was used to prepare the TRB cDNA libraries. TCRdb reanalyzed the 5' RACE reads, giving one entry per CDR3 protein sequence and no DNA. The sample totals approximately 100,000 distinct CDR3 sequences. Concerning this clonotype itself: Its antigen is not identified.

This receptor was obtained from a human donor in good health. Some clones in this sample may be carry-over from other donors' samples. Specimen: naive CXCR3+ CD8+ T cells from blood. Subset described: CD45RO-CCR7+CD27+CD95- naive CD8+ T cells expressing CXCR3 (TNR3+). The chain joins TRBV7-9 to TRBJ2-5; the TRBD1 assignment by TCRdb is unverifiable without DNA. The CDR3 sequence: CASKKVGQQETQYF.